These T cell receptor beta chains were read from a single sample in a study of blood T cell repertoires in COVID-19. Clones were read by immunoSEQ multiplex PCR, and TCRdb kept only the in-frame ones, dropping some. This sample has around 240,000 clones, with roughly nine tenths found just once. Source material: PBMCs or T cells enriched from blood (not recorded which). The receptors were gathered from a human donor in a cohort exposed to, infected with or recovered from COVID-19 (not recorded which). The donor label of this sample is uncertain. Both conserved end residues are part of each CDR3. Each record gives: V gene, J gene, clone size, D gene, CDR3 protein, CDR3 DNA. A D gene is named only where the DNA matches it firmly. Only some rows state a clone size, as once, few, many or a class for expanded clones.

TRBV25-1	TRBJ2-5	few	NA	CASSAQNRLDQETQYF	TGTGCCAGCAGTGCGCAAAACAGGTTAGACCAAGAGACCCAGTACTTC
TRBV10-2	TRBJ2-5	NA	NA	CASKEVAAGETQYF	TGCGCCAGCAAAGAGGTAGCCGCCGGAGAGACCCAGTACTTC
TRBV5-1	TRBJ2-1	NA	NA	CACRRAGAPSYNEQFF	TGCGCCTGCCGGAGGGCGGGGGCCCCCTCCTACAATGAGCAGTTCTTC
TRBV25-1	TRBJ1-2	NA	NA	CASSSTGGSNYGYTF	TGTGCCAGCAGTTCAACCGGGGGGAGTAACTATGGCTACACCTTC
TRBV29-1	TRBJ1-4	NA	NA	CSVGEGRTNEKLFF	TGCAGCGTTGGGGAGGGGAGGACTAATGAAAAACTGTTTTTT
TRBV9	TRBJ2-3	NA	TRBD2	CASSVDKRGTDTQYF	TGTGCCAGCAGCGTAGATAAGCGGGGGACAGATACGCAGTATTTT
TRBV5-5	TRBJ2-3	NA	NA	CACERTSTDTQYF	TGTGCCTGCGAACGGACTAGCACAGATACGCAGTATTTT
TRBV7-8	TRBJ2-3	NA	TRBD1	CASSLRDRGTDTQYF	TGTGCCAGCAGCTTAAGGGACAGGGGCACAGATACGCAGTATTTT
TRBV5-4	TRBJ2-5	NA	NA	CASSPRTVPQETQYF	TGTGCCAGCAGTCCCAGGACAGTACCCCAAGAGACCCAGTACTTC
TRBV7-2	TRBJ2-3	NA	NA	CASSLAAGRTDTQYF	TGTGCCAGCAGCTTAGCAGCAGGGCGTACAGATACGCAGTATTTT
TRBV25-1	TRBJ1-1	NA	NA	CASSELGREAFF	TGTGCCAGCAGTGAATTAGGCAGGGAAGCTTTCTTT
TRBV5-1	TRBJ2-7	NA	NA	CASSLGWEFSSYEQYF	TGCGCCAGCAGCTTGGGGTGGGAGTTCAGCTCCTACGAGCAGTACTTC
TRBV21-1	TRBJ1-5	NA	NA	CASSKANSEGASSNQPQHF	TGTGCCAGCAGCAAAGCGAACTCGGAGGGGGCCTCGAGCAATCAGCCCCAGCATTTT
TRBV6-6	TRBJ1-5	NA	TRBD1	CASSPRGSLRQGLSNQPQHF	TGTGCCAGCAGCCCGAGGGGTTCCCTTAGACAGGGTCTAAGCAATCAGCCCCAGCATTTT
TRBV2	TRBJ2-3	NA	TRBD2	CASSTSGGPPDTQYF	TGTGCCAGCAGTACTAGCGGGGGGCCCCCAGATACGCAGTATTTT
TRBV20-1	TRBJ1-1	NA	TRBD1	CSASETGPSTPEAFF	TGCAGTGCTAGTGAGACAGGGCCTTCCACCCCTGAAGCTTTCTTT
TRBV28	TRBJ1-3	NA	TRBD1	CASSSTGDLSGNTIYF	TGTGCCAGCAGCTCGACAGGGGACCTCTCTGGAAACACCATATATTTT
TRBV5-6	TRBJ2-1	NA	TRBD1	CASSFIQGVKNEQFF	TGTGCCAGCAGCTTTATACAGGGGGTTAAGAATGAGCAGTTCTTC
TRBV2	TRBJ1-2	NA	NA	CASRRGPLTGNYGYTF	TGTGCCAGCAGAAGAGGACCCCTCACAGGGAACTATGGCTACACCTTC
TRBV12-3/TRBV12-4	TRBJ1-5	once	NA	CASSSGDQPQHF	TGTGCCAGCAGTTCCGGGGATCAGCCCCAGCATTTT
TRBV6-6	TRBJ2-5	NA	TRBD1	CASSSTGPETQYF	TGTGCCAGCAGTTCGACAGGGCCAGAGACCCAGTACTTC
TRBV10-3	TRBJ2-1	NA	TRBD1	CASSRDRLANEQFF	TGTGCCAGTTCCCGGGACAGACTTGCGAATGAGCAGTTCTTC
TRBV27	TRBJ2-3	NA	TRBD2	CASRLAGGGDTQYF	TGTGCCAGCAGGCTAGCGGGGGGAGGAGATACGCAGTATTTT
TRBV4-1	TRBJ1-5	once	NA	CASSQETGVVNQPQHF	TGCGCCAGCAGCCAGGAGACCGGGGTGGTCAATCAGCCCCAGCATTTT
TRBV12-5	TRBJ1-1	NA	NA	CASGLLTRNTEAFF	TGTGCTAGTGGTTTATTAACGAGGAACACTGAAGCTTTCTTT
TRBV7-6	TRBJ1-2	NA	NA	CASSGGGSLYGYTF	TGTGCCAGCAGCGGGGGGGGGAGCCTCTATGGCTACACCTTC
TRBV5-1	TRBJ2-7	once	NA	CASSLGNPGALRGSYEQYF	TGCGCCAGCAGCTTGGGTAATCCAGGGGCCCTTAGGGGCTCCTACGAGCAGTACTTC
TRBV4-3	TRBJ1-2	NA	NA	CASSQDHTGNRYTF	TGCGCCAGCAGCCAAGATCACACAGGCAATCGCTACACCTTC
TRBV5-1	TRBJ2-3	once	NA	CASRGGPHRADTQYF	TGCGCCAGCAGGGGGGGGCCACACCGGGCAGATACGCAGTATTTT
TRBV19	TRBJ2-3	NA	TRBD2	CASSEGLAGGDTQYF	TGTGCCAGTAGTGAGGGACTAGCGGGGGGTGATACGCAGTATTTT
TRBV2	TRBJ2-7	NA	NA	CASSRDTGPYEQYF	TGTGCCAGCAGTCGGGACACCGGACCGTACGAGCAGTACTTC
TRBV27	TRBJ2-7	once	NA	CATASSSYEQYF	TGTGCCACCGCGTCTAGCTCCTACGAGCAGTACTTC
TRBV7-9	TRBJ2-7	NA	NA	CASSFPARDTHYEQYF	TGTGCCAGCAGCTTCCCCGCCCGGGACACTCATTACGAGCAGTACTTC
TRBV27	TRBJ2-7	NA	TRBD1	CASSWGGQGVEQYF	TGTGCCAGCAGTTGGGGAGGACAGGGAGTCGAGCAGTACTTC
TRBV3-1/TRBV3-2	TRBJ1-4	NA	NA	CASSGGLNEKLFF	TGTGCCAGCAGCGGGGGACTGAATGAAAAACTGTTTTTT
TRBV29-1	TRBJ1-1	NA	NA	CSVDSGVATEAFF	TGCAGCGTTGACTCAGGGGTTGCGACTGAAGCTTTCTTT
TRBV2	TRBJ1-1	NA	NA	CASSRGRVPEAFF	TGTGCCAGCTCCAGGGGTCGAGTACCTGAAGCTTTCTTT
TRBV30	TRBJ1-3	NA	NA	CAWCEGHSGNTIYF	TGTGCCTGGTGTGAGGGACACTCTGGAAACACCATATATTTT
TRBV7-9	TRBJ1-2	NA	NA	CASSLPQAENYGYTF	TGTGCCAGCAGCTTACCCCAAGCGGAAAACTATGGCTACACCTTC
TRBV7-2	TRBJ2-3	NA	TRBD2	CASSLVPGLAGATDTQYF	TGTGCCAGCAGCTTAGTGCCGGGACTAGCGGGGGCCACAGATACGCAGTATTTT
TRBV30	TRBJ1-4	NA	NA	CAWSVQGREKLFF	TGTGCCTGGAGTGTACAGGGACGGGAAAAACTGTTTTTT
TRBV20-1	TRBJ2-7	NA	TRBD1	CSASFTGVSYEQYF	TGCAGTGCTAGTTTTACAGGGGTCTCCTACGAGCAGTACTTC
TRBV11-3	TRBJ2-1	NA	TRBD2	CASSLSPWTSGGANEQFF	TGTGCCAGCAGCTTGAGCCCCTGGACTAGCGGGGGGGCCAATGAGCAGTTCTTC
TRBV7-3	TRBJ2-7	once	NA	CASSLLATGGYEQYF	TGTGCCAGCAGCTTGTTGGCAACAGGTGGTTACGAGCAGTACTTC
TRBV30	TRBJ1-4	once	NA	CACDGRDEKLFF	TGTGCCTGTGACGGGCGGGATGAAAAACTGTTTTTT
TRBV7-9	TRBJ2-1	NA	NA	CASSLFRDPPHEQFF	TGTGCCAGCAGCCTCTTCCGGGATCCACCCCATGAGCAGTTCTTC
TRBV4-3	TRBJ2-1	NA	TRBD2	CASSQSTTSGVGNEQFF	TGCGCCAGCAGCCAGTCTACCACTAGCGGGGTGGGCAATGAGCAGTTCTTC
TRBV30	TRBJ2-7	NA	NA	CAWRGLGGSYEQYF	TGTGCCTGGAGGGGTTTGGGGGGAAGCTACGAGCAGTACTTC
TRBV5-8	TRBJ1-5	NA	NA	CASSLDRGRGQPQHF	TGTGCCAGCAGCTTGGATAGAGGCAGGGGTCAGCCCCAGCATTTT
TRBV24-1	TRBJ2-1	NA	TRBD2	CATSDFRRGAGNEQFF	TGTGCCACCAGTGATTTTAGGCGGGGGGCGGGGAATGAGCAGTTCTTC
TRBV19	TRBJ1-4	NA	TRBD1	CASSLRDSAEKLFF	TGTGCCAGTAGTCTCCGGGACAGCGCTGAAAAACTGTTTTTT
TRBV27	TRBJ1-1	NA	NA	CASSSSMNTEAFF	TGTGCCAGCAGTTCCTCTATGAACACTGAAGCTTTCTTT
TRBV20-1	TRBJ2-5	NA	TRBD2	CSASERGLAGAKTQYF	TGCAGTGCTAGTGAACGCGGACTAGCGGGGGCCAAGACCCAGTACTTC